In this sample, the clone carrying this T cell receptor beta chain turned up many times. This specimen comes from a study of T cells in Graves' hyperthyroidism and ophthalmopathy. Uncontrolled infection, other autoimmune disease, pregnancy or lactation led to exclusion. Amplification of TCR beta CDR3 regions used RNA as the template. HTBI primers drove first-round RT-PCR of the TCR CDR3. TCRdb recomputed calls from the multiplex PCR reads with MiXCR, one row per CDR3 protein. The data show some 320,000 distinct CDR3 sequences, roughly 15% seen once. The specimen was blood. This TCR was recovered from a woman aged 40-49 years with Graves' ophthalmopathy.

CDR3 sequence reads: CASSLGRDEQFF. The CDR3 DNA sequence: TGTGCCAGCAGCTTAGGAAGGGATGAGCAGTTCTTC. This sequence joins TRBV11-3 and TRBJ2-1, with D unclear. From germline, CDR1 is SGHNT and CDR2 YENEEA. The germline V and J ends were trimmed by 1 base and 8 bases, with 6 bases remaining between them. The CDR3 length is 12 residues.